Reported below is one T cell receptor (beta chain). This sample stems from a study of blood T cell repertoires in COVID-19. Study background: Whether acute or convalescent, the COVID-19 samples came from the United States, Italy and Spain.

Living in 20 to 30 US areas, the participants were between about 18 and 95 years of age. Clinical histories supplied by participants themselves formed the basis of cohort assignment. Cohort 3 recovery required two negative PCRs, clearance, or symptom resolution. The method was immunoSEQ multiplex PCR; TCRdb's version includes in-frame clones alone and lacks a portion of them. The table includes almost 200,000 clones, around 89% detected once. The sequence was collected from a woman younger than 30 who had recovered from COVID-19. The specimen was PBMCs or T cells enriched from blood (not recorded which).

The CDR3 loop reads CASSPRDTNSPLHF. The CDR3 DNA follows: TGTGCCAGCAGTCCACGGGACACCAATTCACCCCTCCACTTT. The rearrangement uses TRBV28 and TRBJ1-6, with D possibly matching TRBD1 (6 bases). V lost 5 bases to trimming and J lost 7 bases, with 12 bases between them. The CDR3 loop spans 14 amino acids. Per germline, CDR1 MDHEN and CDR2 SYDVKM.